This TCR beta chain was captured in a study of cytomegalovirus exposure and HLA in healthy donors. The germline V and J ends were trimmed by 4 bases and 0 bases, with 12 bases remaining between them. CDR3 length: 15 residues. CDR1 is KGHSH and CDR2 is LQKENI in the germline V gene. The method was immunoSEQ multiplex PCR; TCRdb's version includes in-frame clones alone and lacks a portion of them. Of tens of thousands of clones in the sample, over 80% are singletons; the top ten hold about 3%. Sequencing input: PBMCs. V gene TRBV18 combines with J gene TRBJ1-1; tentatively, D is TRBD1 (5 bases). The sequence came from a man aged 18 to 29 in good health and CMV-seronegative. CDR3: CASSRNGQMNTEAFF. As DNA, the CDR3 is TGTGCCAGCTCACGTAACGGACAAATGAACACTGAAGCTTTCTTT. Filled out from reference TRBV18 and TRBJ1-1, the complete variable domain reads NAGVMQNPRHLVRRRGQEARLRCSPMKGHSHVYWYRQLPEEGLKFMVYLQKENIIDESGMPKERFSAEFPKEGPSILRIQQVVRGDSAAYFCASSRNGQMNTEAFFGQGTRLTVV.